Described below is a single T cell receptor beta chain sequence and its context. The V and J ends lost 7 bases and 7 bases, in that order; junction bases with no gene match: 4. There are 13 residues in the CDR3. Germline values: CDR1 MDHEN, CDR2 SYDVKM. The data were obtained in a study of blood T cell repertoires in COVID-19. About the research overall: Donors in the United States, Italy and Spain gave samples during acute or convalescent COVID-19. T cells, B-cell-depleted T cells, or PBMCs supplied cDNA or gDNA.

Seattle patients were enrolled while actively infected and followed longitudinally. Authors' processing steps: Amplification of reference gene primers provided the estimated nucleated cell counts. TCRdb's table, derived via immunoSEQ multiplex PCR, lists solely in-frame clones and lacks some. V, J and clone size were drawn from that table, and D and trimming were deduced from the DNA. This sample has 400,000 or so clones, with roughly 90% found just once. Sequences were obtained from peripheral blood. The chain is built from TRBV28 and TRBJ2-5; the match to TRBD2 covers 12 bases. The sequence was collected from a woman aged 40-49 years with COVID-19, enrolled during active disease. For the CDR3, the DNA is TGTGCCAGCAAGACTAGCGGGAGAAGGACCCAGTACTTC. Amino acids: CASKTSGRRTQYF.